The rows below give T cell receptor beta chains drawn from one sample of a study of chemoradiotherapy in HPV16-positive cancers. Libraries were prepared by immunoSEQ multiplex PCR; TCRdb keeps only in-frame clonotypes and omits some of them. The data contain 5,000 to 8,000 clones, around 90% of them singletons. Sequenced material: blood, taken from a patient who underwent chemoradiotherapy. These receptors were taken from a human donor with HPV-associated anogenital cancer. Both conserved end residues are part of each CDR3. Fields, in order: D gene, J gene, clone size, V gene, CDR3 DNA, CDR3 protein. D genes are given only for firm matches. Size is stated for part of the rows, as once, few or many counts, or as a class when the clone is expanded.

D: .
J: TRBJ1-5
size: .
V: TRBV4-3
DNA: TGCGCCAGCAGCCAAGATTTACCCGGGAAGAGCAATCAGCCCCAGCATTTT
CDR3: CASSQDLPGKSNQPQHF

D: .
J: TRBJ1-5
size: .
V: TRBV19
DNA: TGTGCCAGTAGTTTAAGAAGCAATCAGCCCCAGCATTTT
CDR3: CASSLRSNQPQHF

D: .
J: TRBJ1-5
size: once
V: TRBV19
DNA: TGTGCCAGTAGTACCCACACTCAGCCCCAGCATTTT
CDR3: CASSTHTQPQHF

D: TRBD2
J: TRBJ2-3
size: .
V: TRBV11-3
DNA: TGTGCCAGCAGCTTAGGTCGGGGGGACACAGATACGCAGTATTTT
CDR3: CASSLGRGDTDTQYF

D: .
J: TRBJ2-1
size: .
V: TRBV7-8
DNA: TGTGCCAGCAGCCTCCGGACAGGGGGGAGGCTAGCGGGGAATAATGAGCAGTTCTTC
CDR3: CASSLRTGGRLAGNNEQFF

D: TRBD1
J: TRBJ2-7
size: .
V: TRBV9
DNA: TGTGCCAGCAAACCCGGGACAGGGAAAGGCGAGCAGTACTTC
CDR3: CASKPGTGKGEQYF

D: TRBD2
J: TRBJ2-3
size: .
V: TRBV27
DNA: TGTGCCAGCAGTTGGGGAAGACTAGCGGGAGGGCCGGATACGCAGTATTTT
CDR3: CASSWGRLAGGPDTQYF

D: .
J: TRBJ1-1
size: .
V: TRBV10-3
DNA: TGTGCCGTCGGGGCGGGAGTGAACACTGAAGCTTTCTTT
CDR3: CAVGAGVNTEAFF

D: TRBD1
J: TRBJ1-4
size: few
V: TRBV5-1
DNA: TGCGCCAGCAGCTTGGGAGGGGGCGCACCTAATGAAAAACTGTTTTTT
CDR3: CASSLGGGAPNEKLFF

D: TRBD2
J: TRBJ2-3
size: .
V: TRBV7-9
DNA: TGTGCCAGCAGCTTAGGACTAGCGGGGGTCACAGATACGCAGTATTTT
CDR3: CASSLGLAGVTDTQYF

D: .
J: TRBJ2-3
size: .
V: TRBV9
DNA: TGTGCCAGCAGCGAGTCGGGGGGCACAGATACGCAGTATTTT
CDR3: CASSESGGTDTQYF

D: .
J: TRBJ2-2
size: .
V: TRBV11-2
DNA: TGTGCCAGCAGCTTCGCGGGATGGGGCACCGGGGAGCTGTTTTTT
CDR3: CASSFAGWGTGELFF

D: .
J: TRBJ2-1
size: once
V: TRBV5-5
DNA: TGTGCCAGCAGCCCCTCGGCCGGGAGATTGAATGAGCAGTTCTTC
CDR3: CASSPSAGRLNEQFF

D: TRBD1
J: TRBJ1-1
size: .
V: TRBV6-5
DNA: TGTGCCAGCAGTAGAGACCGGGACAGGGCCACTGAAGCTTTCTTT
CDR3: CASSRDRDRATEAFF

D: TRBD1
J: TRBJ1-6
size: once
V: TRBV7-8
DNA: TGTGCCAGCAGCTCCCACCCGGGACAGGGAGCGGATTCACCCCTCCACTTT
CDR3: CASSSHPGQGADSPLHF

D: .
J: TRBJ1-2
size: .
V: TRBV28
DNA: TGTGCCAGCAGCCTACAGGGAACATCCTCGTCCCGAGGCTACACCTTC
CDR3: CASSLQGTSSSRGYTF

D: .
J: TRBJ2-5
size: .
V: TRBV9
DNA: TGTGCCAGCAGCGGGGGGCCCCAAGAGACCCAGTACTTC
CDR3: CASSGGPQETQYF

D: .
J: TRBJ2-1
size: .
V: TRBV29-1
DNA: TGCAGCGTTGAACGGTTACCCTTAGGGCAGTTCTTC
CDR3: CSVERLPLGQFF

D: TRBD2
J: TRBJ2-2
size: .
V: TRBV13
DNA: TGTGCCAGCAGCTTAAGCCTAGCGGGAAACGCTCGGACCGGGGAGCTGTTTTTT
CDR3: CASSLSLAGNARTGELFF

D: .
J: TRBJ2-1
size: .
V: TRBV13
DNA: TGTGCCAGCAGCTTAAGGGACCTCCTACTCTACAATGAGCAGTTCTTC
CDR3: CASSLRDLLLYNEQFF

D: TRBD1
J: TRBJ2-1
size: .
V: TRBV5-6
DNA: TGTGCCAGCAGCTGGGGGACAGGGGAAATCGGTGAGCAGTTCTTC
CDR3: CASSWGTGEIGEQFF

D: TRBD1
J: TRBJ2-5
size: .
V: TRBV4-1
DNA: TGCGCCAGCAGCCAAGATCAAGGGACAGCTATTGAGACCCAGTACTTC
CDR3: CASSQDQGTAIETQYF

D: .
J: TRBJ2-3
size: once
V: TRBV7-9
DNA: TGTGCCAGCAGGCCTATGCCGGCATCCGATACGCAGTATTTT
CDR3: CASRPMPASDTQYF

D: .
J: TRBJ2-3
size: .
V: TRBV27
DNA: TGTGCCAGCAGTCAAACAGGGTTTCTCGGCACAGATACGCAGTATTTT
CDR3: CASSQTGFLGTDTQYF